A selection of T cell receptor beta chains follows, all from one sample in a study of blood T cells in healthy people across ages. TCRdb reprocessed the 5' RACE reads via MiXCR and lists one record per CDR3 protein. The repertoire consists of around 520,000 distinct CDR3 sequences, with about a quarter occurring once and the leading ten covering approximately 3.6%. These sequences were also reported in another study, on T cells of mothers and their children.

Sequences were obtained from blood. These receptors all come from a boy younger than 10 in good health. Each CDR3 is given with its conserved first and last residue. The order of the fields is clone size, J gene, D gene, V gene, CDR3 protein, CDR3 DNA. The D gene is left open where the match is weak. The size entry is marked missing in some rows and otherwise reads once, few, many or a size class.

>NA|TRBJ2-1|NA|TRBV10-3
CAISPRGESYNEQFF
TGTGCCATCAGTCCTAGGGGTGAATCCTACAATGAGCAGTTCTTC
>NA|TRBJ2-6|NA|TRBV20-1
CSARAETQYSGANVLTF
TGCAGTGCTAGAGCGGAGACGCAATACTCTGGGGCCAACGTCCTGACTTTC
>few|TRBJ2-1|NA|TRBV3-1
CASSGTGVRQFF
TGTGCCAGCAGCGGGACTGGTGTTCGGCAGTTCTTC
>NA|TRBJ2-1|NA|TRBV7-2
CASSLEGRKQFF
TGTGCCAGCAGCTTAGAGGGCCGGAAGCAGTTCTTC
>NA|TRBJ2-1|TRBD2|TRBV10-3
CAISGLAGGIVSSYNEQFF
TGTGCCATCAGCGGACTAGCGGGGGGCATTGTGAGCTCCTACAATGAGCAGTTCTTC
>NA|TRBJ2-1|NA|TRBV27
CASSVGTLMYNEQFF
TGTGCCAGCAGTGTCGGGACCCTAATGTACAATGAGCAGTTCTTC
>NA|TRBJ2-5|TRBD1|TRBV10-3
CAISRTGRLSQETQYF
TGTGCCATCAGCCGGACAGGGCGCCTCTCCCAAGAGACCCAGTACTTC
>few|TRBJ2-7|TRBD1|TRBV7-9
CASSPAGTGPSEQYF
TGTGCCAGCAGCCCTGCGGGGACAGGGCCCTCCGAGCAGTACTTC
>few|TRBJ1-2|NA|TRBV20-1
CSGGQGPLNYGYTF
TGCAGTGGGGGACAAGGCCCGCTTAACTATGGCTACACCTTC
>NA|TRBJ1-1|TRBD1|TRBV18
CASSSRTGGSTEAFF
TGTGCCAGCTCATCCAGGACAGGGGGCTCGACTGAAGCTTTCTTT
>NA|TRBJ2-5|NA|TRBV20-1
CSARGLPFRFGETQYF
TGCAGTGCTAGGGGTCTACCCTTTAGGTTCGGAGAGACCCAGTACTTC
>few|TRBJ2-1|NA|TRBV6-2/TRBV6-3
CASSAPYNEQFF
TGTGCCAGCAGTGCCCCCTACAATGAGCAGTTCTTC
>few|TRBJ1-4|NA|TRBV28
CASSRPGDEKLFF
TGTGCCAGCAGTCGCCCGGGTGATGAAAAACTGTTTTTT
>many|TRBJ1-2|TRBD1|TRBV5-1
CASSLQGNGYTF
TGCGCCAGCAGCTTACAGGGGAATGGCTACACCTTC
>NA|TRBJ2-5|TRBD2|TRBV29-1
CSVEWTSGGHQETQYF
TGCAGCGTTGAGTGGACTAGCGGGGGACACCAAGAGACCCAGTACTTC
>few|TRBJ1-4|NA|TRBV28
CASSFRHQEKLFF
TGTGCCAGCAGTTTCCGGCATCAGGAAAAACTGTTTTTT
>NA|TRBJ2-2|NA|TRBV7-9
CASSPTTGITGELFF
TGTGCCAGCAGCCCTACGACAGGTATCACCGGGGAGCTGTTTTTT
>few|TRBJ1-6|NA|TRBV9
CASSEGPGENSPLHF
TGTGCCAGCAGCGAGGGTCCGGGGGAAAATTCACCCCTCCACTTT
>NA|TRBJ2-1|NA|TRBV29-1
CSVPGQPSYNEQFF
TGCAGCGTCCCCGGACAGCCCTCCTACAATGAGCAGTTCTTC
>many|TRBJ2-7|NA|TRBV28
CASTRGVSTYEQYF
TGTGCCAGCACTCGGGGCGTTTCAACCTACGAGCAGTACTTC
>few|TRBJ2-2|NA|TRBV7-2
CASSPFRGRAGELFF
TGTGCCAGCAGCCCCTTCAGGGGGAGGGCCGGGGAGCTGTTTTTT
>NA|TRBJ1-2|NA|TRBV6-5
CASSYSPFVRVPYGYTF
TGTGCCAGCAGTTACTCTCCGTTCGTCAGGGTGCCTTATGGCTACACCTTC
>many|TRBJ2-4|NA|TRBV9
CASSGPEDIQYF
TGTGCCAGCAGCGGCCCCGAGGACATTCAGTACTTC
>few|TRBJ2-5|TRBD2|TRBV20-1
CSAPGGLARRYEQCF
TGCAGTGCTCCAGGGGGACTAGCACGGCGATACGAGCAGTGCTTC
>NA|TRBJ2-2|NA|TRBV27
CASSLERATGELFF
TGTGCCAGCAGTTTAGAGCGGGCCACCGGGGAGCTGTTTTTT
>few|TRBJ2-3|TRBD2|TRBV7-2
CASSLEGLAGGDTQYF
TGTGCCAGCAGCTTAGAGGGACTAGCGGGAGGAGATACGCAGTATTTT
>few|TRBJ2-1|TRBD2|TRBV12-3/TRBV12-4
CASSPAGEYNEQFF
TGTGCCAGCAGCCCAGCGGGGGAGTACAATGAGCAGTTCTTC
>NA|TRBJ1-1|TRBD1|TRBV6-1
CASSEAPGTGFEAFF
TGTGCCAGCAGTGAAGCCCCCGGGACAGGGTTTGAAGCTTTCTTT
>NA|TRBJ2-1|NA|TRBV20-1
CSARLGNEQFF
TGCAGTGCTAGATTAGGTAATGAGCAGTTCTTC
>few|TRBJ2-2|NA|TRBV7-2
CASGDNRRNTGELFF
TGTGCCAGCGGGGACAATAGGAGGAACACCGGGGAGCTGTTTTTT
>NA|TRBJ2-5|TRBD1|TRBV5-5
CASSRWTGGGVEETQYF
TGTGCCAGCAGCAGGTGGACAGGGGGCGGAGTGGAAGAGACCCAGTACTTC
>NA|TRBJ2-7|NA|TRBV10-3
CAISAGTRYEQYF
TGTGCCATCAGTGCTGGGACACGCTACGAGCAGTACTTC
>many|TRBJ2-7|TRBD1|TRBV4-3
CASSRATGTGTYEQYF
TGCGCCAGCAGCCGCGCCACCGGGACAGGGACCTACGAGCAGTACTTC
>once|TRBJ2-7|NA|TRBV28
CASSSVFGPEQYF
TGTGCCAGCAGCTCCGTATTCGGGCCTGAGCAGTACTTC
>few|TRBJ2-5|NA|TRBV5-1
CASSLPLVAQETQYF
TGCGCCAGCAGTCTGCCCCTGGTGGCCCAAGAGACCCAGTACTTC
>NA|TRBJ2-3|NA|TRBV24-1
CATSALGEADTQYF
TGTGCCACCAGTGCCTTAGGGGAGGCAGATACGCAGTATTTT
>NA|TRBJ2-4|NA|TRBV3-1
CASSQDPGMDKNIQYF
TGTGCCAGCAGCCAAGATCCAGGGATGGATAAAAACATTCAGTACTTC
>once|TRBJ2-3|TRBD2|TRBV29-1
CSVAPAGATDTQYF
TGCAGCGTTGCACCAGCGGGAGCCACAGATACGCAGTATTTT